This TCR beta chain stems from a study of control samples from healthy donors and cancer patients. Generated by immunoSEQ multiplex PCR, the TCRdb table keeps only in-frame clones and is missing some. This table has 130,000 or so clones, 87% appearing once. Trimming left V 2 bases short and J 4 bases short, with 14 bases between. Germline V gene data show CDR1 as SGHRS and CDR2 as YFSETQ. The CDR3 is 15 amino acids. The TCR comes from a man in his sixties in good health. The specimen sequenced was blood. V usage is TRBV5-1 and J usage is TRBJ2-3; D is possibly TRBD2 (7 bases). CDR3 DNA sequence: TGCGCCAGCAGCTTATGGGGGGGCGGAGCAGATACGCAGTATTTT. Its translation: CASSLWGGGADTQYF.